This T cell receptor (beta chain) was documented in a study of blood T cell repertoires in COVID-19. Profiled with immunoSEQ multiplex PCR; TCRdb holds only in-frame clones, not every one. The table records more than 300,000 clones, roughly nine tenths of them present only once. Residents of 24 US areas, aged about 18 to 89 years, made up the participants. Trimming removed 9 bases from V and 5 bases from J; junction bases left unmatched: 8. The CDR3 loop spans 14 amino acids. Germline loops: CDR1 KGHDR, CDR2 SFDVKD. The sequencing input was PBMCs or T cells enriched from blood (not recorded which). The receptor was derived from a woman younger than 45 who had been exposed to COVID-19. The J gene is TRBJ2-5, the V gene TRBV24-1, with 10 bases aligning to TRBD2. CDR3: CATQRGGLFETQYF. The CDR3 coding sequence is TGTGCCACCCAGCGGGGGGGCCTATTTGAGACCCAGTACTTC.